These T cell receptor beta chains were read from a single sample in a study of blood T cell repertoires in COVID-19. Sequencing was performed with immunoSEQ multiplex PCR; in TCRdb, only in-frame clones are kept and a portion is missing. The sample lists about 130,000 clones; about 79% were seen once. The specimen was peripheral blood. The receptors originated from a woman between 45 and 65 years old with acute or convalescent COVID-19. CDR3s include the opening cysteine and the closing phenylalanine or tryptophan. D genes are given only for firm matches. Clone size is given for some rows only: seen once, a few or many times, or a class if the clone is expanded.

CDR3 protein	CDR3 DNA	clone size	D gene	J gene	V gene
CSAGQGMNTEAFF	TGCAGCGCTGGACAGGGAATGAACACTGAAGCTTTCTTT	.	TRBD1	TRBJ1-1	TRBV29-1
CASSTRDRVGGYTF	TGTGCCAGTAGTACCCGGGACAGGGTAGGTGGCTACACCTTC	many	TRBD1	TRBJ1-2	TRBV19
CSVVQGGTYNEQFF	TGCAGCGTTGTGCAGGGGGGTACCTACAATGAGCAGTTCTTC	once	.	TRBJ2-1	TRBV29-1
CASSYQGQANTEAFF	TGTGCCAGCAGTTACCAGGGACAGGCAAACACTGAAGCTTTCTTT	few	TRBD1	TRBJ1-1	TRBV6-6
CASSVSGYNEQFF	TGTGCCAGCAGCGTATCGGGGTACAATGAGCAGTTCTTC	.	.	TRBJ2-1	TRBV9
CASSYKDRGAAFF	TGTGCCAGCAGTTACAAGGACAGGGGTGCAGCTTTCTTT	.	TRBD1	TRBJ1-1	TRBV6-6
CASSAEGQGLGYTF	TGTGCCAGCAGTGCGGAGGGACAGGGTTTGGGCTACACCTTC	.	TRBD1	TRBJ1-2	TRBV2
CASSSRGFSTGELFF	TGTGCCAGCAGTTCTAGGGGGTTCAGCACCGGGGAGCTGTTTTTT	.	.	TRBJ2-2	TRBV11-2
CASSFEGGSYNEQFF	TGTGCCAGCAGCTTCGAGGGTGGCTCCTACAATGAGCAGTTCTTC	.	.	TRBJ2-1	TRBV11-2
CASRQGWNSPLHF	TGTGCCAGTAGACAGGGGTGGAATTCACCCCTCCACTTT	.	TRBD1	TRBJ1-6	TRBV19
CAILGQGMNTEAFF	TGTGCCATCTTGGGACAGGGGATGAACACTGAAGCTTTCTTT	.	TRBD1	TRBJ1-1	TRBV10-3
CASRGQGKVNTEAFF	TGTGCCAGTAGAGGACAGGGAAAGGTGAACACTGAAGCTTTCTTT	few	TRBD1	TRBJ1-1	TRBV19
CASSTGTGGAQYF	TGTGCCAGCAGTACCGGGACAGGGGGCGCGCAGTACTTC	.	TRBD1	TRBJ2-7	TRBV6-5
CASSPDRDNEQFF	TGTGCCAGCAGCCCCGACAGGGATAATGAGCAGTTCTTC	.	TRBD1	TRBJ2-1	TRBV9
CASSPDRVRLYEQYF	TGTGCCAGCAGCCCCGACAGGGTTCGGCTGTACGAGCAGTACTTC	.	TRBD1	TRBJ2-7	TRBV11-2
CASSPGTGGYNEQFF	TGTGCCAGCAGTCCCGGGACAGGGGGCTACAATGAGCAGTTCTTC	.	TRBD1	TRBJ2-1	TRBV28
CASSLRGGLGSPLHF	TGTGCCAGCAGCCTTCGGGGAGGTTTAGGTTCACCCCTCCACTTT	.	.	TRBJ1-6	TRBV7-3
CASSPGQNYGYTF	TGTGCCAGCAGTCCGGGACAAAACTATGGCTACACCTTC	.	.	TRBJ1-2	TRBV6-5
CASSLRLRTEAFF	TGTGCCAGCAGTTTGCGTTTGAGAACTGAAGCTTTCTTT	.	.	TRBJ1-1	TRBV12-3/TRBV12-4
CASSLLNEQFF	TGTGCCAGCAGCTTACTCAATGAGCAGTTCTTC	.	.	TRBJ2-1	TRBV7-2
CASSQADSPLHF	TGTGCCAGCAGCCAAGCAGATTCACCCCTCCACTTT	.	.	TRBJ1-6	TRBV3-1/TRBV3-2
CASSSGRQGSEQYF	TGTGCCAGCAGTTCAGGCCGACAGGGTAGCGAGCAGTACTTC	.	TRBD1	TRBJ2-7	TRBV6-2/TRBV6-3
CASSQDSNPNTGELFF	TGTGCCAGCAGCCAAGATTCTAACCCGAACACCGGGGAGCTGTTTTTT	.	.	TRBJ2-2	TRBV4-2
CASSLMTGGSGANVLTF	TGTGCCAGCAGTTTAATGACAGGGGGCTCTGGGGCCAACGTCCTGACTTTC	.	TRBD1	TRBJ2-6	TRBV7-6
CASRPTDTYEKLFF	TGTGCCAGCAGACCCACGGACACCTATGAAAAACTGTTTTTT	once	.	TRBJ1-4	TRBV18
CSASGYTSNEQFF	TGCAGTGCTAGTGGTTATACTAGCAATGAGCAGTTCTTC	.	.	TRBJ2-1	TRBV20-1
CASSPGQGNSPLHF	TGTGCCAGTAGTCCAGGACAGGGGAATTCACCCCTCCACTTT	once	TRBD1	TRBJ1-6	TRBV19
CASSLRDSSYNEQFF	TGTGCCAGCAGCTTACGGGACAGCTCCTACAATGAGCAGTTCTTC	.	TRBD1	TRBJ2-1	TRBV7-3
CATSDLIPGGVGTDTQYF	TGTGCCACCAGTGATTTGATTCCGGGAGGGGTTGGGACAGATACGCAGTATTTT	few	TRBD2	TRBJ2-3	TRBV24-1
CASSLAGGGNTIYF	TGTGCCAGCAGCTTGGCCGGGGGTGGAAACACCATATATTTT	.	.	TRBJ1-3	TRBV5-4
CATSRDQGTEYEQYF	TGTGCCACCAGCAGAGATCAAGGGACAGAATACGAGCAGTACTTC	.	TRBD1	TRBJ2-7	TRBV15
CASSLSPSSYEQYF	TGTGCCAGCAGCTTAAGTCCTAGCTCCTACGAGCAGTACTTC	.	.	TRBJ2-7	TRBV11-2
CASSVVIAGGSNQPQHF	TGTGCCAGCAGTGTGGTGATAGCAGGGGGAAGTAATCAGCCCCAGCATTTT	.	TRBD1	TRBJ1-5	TRBV6-1
CSVGPDRGQGGSPEAFF	TGCAGCGTTGGACCAGACAGGGGGCAGGGTGGGAGCCCTGAAGCTTTCTTT	.	TRBD1	TRBJ1-1	TRBV29-1
CASSIFPGQANTGELFF	TGTGCCAGTAGTATCTTTCCGGGACAGGCGAACACCGGGGAGCTGTTTTTT	.	TRBD1	TRBJ2-2	TRBV19
CASSQGDSGGFTDTQYF	TGCGCCAGCAGCCAAGGCGATAGCGGGGGTTTCACAGATACGCAGTATTTT	.	TRBD2	TRBJ2-3	TRBV4-1
CASRRQGNQPQHF	TGTGCCAGCAGAAGACAGGGTAATCAGCCCCAGCATTTT	.	TRBD1	TRBJ1-5	TRBV27
CASGPGQGNSPLHF	TGTGCCAGCGGACCGGGACAGGGGAATTCACCCCTCCACTTT	few	TRBD1	TRBJ1-6	TRBV6-5
CAWSRDRLSAVKQFF	TGTGCCTGGAGCCGGGACAGGTTGAGTGCTGTTAAGCAGTTCTTC	.	TRBD1	TRBJ2-1	TRBV30
CATTITQGRADTQYF	TGTGCCACCACAATAACACAGGGTAGGGCAGATACGCAGTATTTT	.	.	TRBJ2-3	TRBV6-5
CASTGQGFTYEQYF	TGTGCCAGCACCGGACAGGGATTTACCTACGAGCAGTACTTC	few	TRBD1	TRBJ2-7	TRBV6-6